These T cell receptor beta chains were read from a single sample in a study of T cell repertoires in cytomegalovirus infection. Antigens for these TCRs are unknown. MiXCR, run by TCRdb on the reads, gives a single entry per CDR3 protein. The repertoire includes about a million distinct CDR3 sequences, approximately 31% of them detected once, and around an eighth sits in the top ten. Sequenced material: cultured CD8+ T cells from PBMCs, taken from culture after CMV antigen stimulation. The receptors derive from a human donor in good health (CMV status not recorded). Some clones in this sample may be carry-over from other donors' samples. Each CDR3 is given with its conserved first and last residue. D genes are given only for firm matches. A row's size may be missing; if present it is once, few, many or a size class.

D gene,J gene,clone size,V gene,CDR3 protein,CDR3 DNA
NA,TRBJ1-6,NA,TRBV12-3/TRBV12-4,CASSFGPDDSPLHF,TGTGCCAGCAGTTTTGGGCCGGACGATTCACCCCTCCACTTT
NA,TRBJ2-2,NA,TRBV13,CASSQRNPGTPTGELFF,TGTGCCAGCAGCCAACGGAACCCCGGGACACCCACCGGGGAGCTGTTTTTT
NA,TRBJ1-5,NA,TRBV4-3,CASSQGDGRSQHF,TGCGCCAGCAGCCAAGGGGACGGGAGATCCCAGCATTTT
TRBD1,TRBJ2-5,many,TRBV7-8,CASSFTGGLETQYF,TGTGCCAGCAGCTTTACAGGGGGCTTGGAGACCCAGTACTTC
NA,TRBJ1-4,many,TRBV7-6,CASSFSVGAGAEMGNEKLFF,TGTGCCAGCAGCTTCTCCGTGGGGGCTGGAGCCGAGATGGGTAATGAAAAACTGTTTTTT
TRBD2,TRBJ2-2,few,TRBV7-8,CASSSGNTGGRAGELFF,TGTGCCAGCAGCTCTGGAAACACGGGGGGGAGGGCCGGGGAGCTGTTTTTT
TRBD1,TRBJ2-5,NA,TRBV5-1,CASSYLTGHQVTQYF,TGCGCCAGCAGCTACTTGACAGGGCACCAAGTGACCCAGTACTTC
NA,TRBJ1-3,NA,TRBV5-4,CASTWPESGNTIYF,TGTGCCAGCACCTGGCCGGAGTCTGGAAACACCATATATTTT
NA,TRBJ2-3,NA,TRBV29-1,CSASSASTDTQYF,TGCAGCGCCTCCTCCGCTTCCACAGATACGCAGTATTTT
TRBD2,TRBJ2-5,NA,TRBV20-1,CSAREHGERGVETQYF,TGCAGTGCTAGAGAGCACGGCGAGCGGGGGGTAGAGACCCAGTACTTC
TRBD1,TRBJ1-2,few,TRBV11-2,CASNQPGTDVLDGYTF,TGTGCCAGCAACCAACCCGGGACAGACGTTCTTGATGGCTACACCTTC
NA,TRBJ1-4,few,TRBV27,CASSSAGATNEKLFF,TGTGCCAGCTCCTCTGCAGGCGCAACTAATGAAAAACTGTTTTTT
NA,TRBJ2-3,NA,TRBV19,CATWETASSTDTQYF,TGTGCCACCTGGGAAACAGCTTCTAGCACAGATACGCAGTATTTT
NA,TRBJ1-6,NA,TRBV15,CATSIKGLDSPLHF,TGTGCCACCAGCATAAAGGGATTGGATTCACCCCTCCACTTT
NA,TRBJ2-3,NA,TRBV12-3/TRBV12-4,CASSFKGTADTQYF,TGTGCCAGCAGTTTCAAGGGGACCGCAGATACGCAGTATTTT
NA,TRBJ1-5,few,TRBV6-1,CASSESWHQHF,TGTGCCAGCAGTGAATCGTGGCACCAGCATTTT
TRBD1,TRBJ2-7,NA,TRBV27,CASSRGQVDEQYF,TGTGCCAGCAGTAGGGGACAGGTCGACGAGCAGTACTTC
NA,TRBJ1-3,many,TRBV6-1,CASSERGTTIYF,TGTGCCAGCAGTGAACGGGGGACCACCATATATTTT
NA,TRBJ2-1,few,TRBV2,CASSEDRVGNEQFF,TGTGCCAGCAGTGAAGATCGCGTGGGCAATGAGCAGTTCTTC
TRBD1,TRBJ2-5,NA,TRBV6-6,CASRDRGLQETQYF,TGTGCCAGCAGGGACAGGGGTCTACAAGAGACCCAGTACTTC
TRBD1,TRBJ2-2,many,TRBV7-6,CASSYTRDRAANTGELFF,TGTGCCAGCAGTTACACCCGGGACAGGGCTGCGAACACCGGGGAGCTGTTTTTT
NA,TRBJ2-2,NA,TRBV5-4,CASSLGYQGIAGELFF,TGTGCCAGCAGCTTAGGGTATCAGGGAATAGCCGGGGAGCTGTTTTTT
NA,TRBJ1-1,once,TRBV9,CASSTGGTHRPEAFF,TGTGCCAGCAGCACCGGGGGGACCCACAGACCTGAAGCTTTCTTT
TRBD1,TRBJ1-2,few,TRBV28,CASSFVRGQGFNGYTF,TGTGCCAGCAGTTTCGTCCGGGGACAGGGTTTTAATGGCTACACCTTC
NA,TRBJ2-4,few,TRBV10-3,CAISESMGLPKNIQYF,TGTGCCATCAGTGAGTCGATGGGATTGCCCAAAAACATTCAGTACTTC
NA,TRBJ2-4,many,TRBV7-2,CASSLERAKNIQYF,TGTGCCAGCAGCTTAGAGCGGGCCAAAAACATTCAGTACTTC
TRBD2,TRBJ2-2,NA,TRBV7-2,CASSFTSTSGGANTGELFF,TGTGCCAGCAGCTTTACCAGTACTAGCGGGGGCGCGAACACCGGGGAGCTGTTTTTT
NA,TRBJ2-5,few,TRBV7-9,CASSLMGWDTQETQYF,TGTGCCAGCAGCTTAATGGGGTGGGACACCCAAGAGACCCAGTACTTC
TRBD1,TRBJ2-7,NA,TRBV12-3/TRBV12-4,CASSPRQGAGEQYF,TGTGCCAGCAGTCCCAGACAGGGGGCGGGCGAGCAGTACTTC
NA,TRBJ2-3,NA,TRBV6-1,CASSELLADTQYF,TGTGCCAGCAGTGAACTACTCGCGGATACGCAGTATTTT
NA,TRBJ1-2,NA,TRBV6-5,CASSYPSGGVYGYTF,TGTGCCAGCAGTTACCCCTCGGGCGGGGTCTATGGCTACACCTTC
NA,TRBJ1-3,NA,TRBV25-1,CASSEYTGYTIYF,TGTGCCAGCAGTGAATATACGGGTTACACCATATATTTT
NA,TRBJ1-3,NA,TRBV3-1,CASSQEEVEGWSSGNTIYF,TGTGCCAGCAGCCAAGAGGAGGTCGAGGGCTGGAGCTCTGGAAACACCATATATTTT
TRBD2,TRBJ2-6,few,TRBV6-1,CASSVAGGISGANVLTF,TGTGCCAGCAGTGTAGCGGGGGGGATCTCTGGGGCCAACGTCCTGACTTTC
NA,TRBJ1-2,few,TRBV6-1,CASRIPGPLQYGYTF,TGTGCCAGCAGGATACCGGGACCCTTGCAGTATGGCTACACCTTC
NA,TRBJ1-1,NA,TRBV11-2,CASSPLPGTEAFF,TGTGCCAGCAGCCCTCTTCCCGGGACTGAAGCTTTCTTT
NA,TRBJ1-2,NA,TRBV12-3/TRBV12-4,CASTSGRTDGYTF,TGTGCCAGCACCTCGGGGAGGACTGATGGCTACACCTTC
NA,TRBJ1-6,NA,TRBV27,CASSIGDNSPLHF,TGTGCCAGCAGTATCGGGGATAATTCACCCCTCCACTTT